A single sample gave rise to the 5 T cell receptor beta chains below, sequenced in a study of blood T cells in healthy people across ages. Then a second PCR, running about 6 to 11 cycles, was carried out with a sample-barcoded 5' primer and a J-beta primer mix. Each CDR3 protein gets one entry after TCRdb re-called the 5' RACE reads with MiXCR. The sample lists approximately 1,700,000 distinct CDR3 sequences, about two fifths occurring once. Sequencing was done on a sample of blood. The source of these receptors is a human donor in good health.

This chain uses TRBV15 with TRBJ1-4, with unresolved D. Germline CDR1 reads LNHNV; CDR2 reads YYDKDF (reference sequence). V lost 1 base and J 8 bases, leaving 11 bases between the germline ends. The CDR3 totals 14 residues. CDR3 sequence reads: CATSRGGGLEKLFF. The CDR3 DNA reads TGTGCCACCAGCAGAGGGGGAGGCTTGGAAAAACTGTTTTTT. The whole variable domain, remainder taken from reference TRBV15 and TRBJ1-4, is DAMVIQNPRYQVTQFGKPVTLSCSQTLNHNVMYWYQQKSSQAPKLLFHYYDKDFNNEADTPDNFQSRRPNTSFCFLDIRSPGLGDTAMYLCATSRGGGLEKLFFGSGTQLSVL.

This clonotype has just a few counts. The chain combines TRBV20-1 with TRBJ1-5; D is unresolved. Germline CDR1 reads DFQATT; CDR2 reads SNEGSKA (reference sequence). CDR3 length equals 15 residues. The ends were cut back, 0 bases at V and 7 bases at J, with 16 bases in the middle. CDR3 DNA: TGCAGTGCTAGAGACCAAGCAAGGTTCGGGCAGCCCCAGCATTTT. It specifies CSARDQARFGQPQHF.

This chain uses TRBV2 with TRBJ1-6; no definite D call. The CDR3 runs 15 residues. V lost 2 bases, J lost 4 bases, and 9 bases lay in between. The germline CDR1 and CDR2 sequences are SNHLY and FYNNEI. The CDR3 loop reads CASSETGRYNSPLHF. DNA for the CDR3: TGTGCCAGCAGTGAAACGGGTCGGTATAATTCACCCCTCCACTTT.

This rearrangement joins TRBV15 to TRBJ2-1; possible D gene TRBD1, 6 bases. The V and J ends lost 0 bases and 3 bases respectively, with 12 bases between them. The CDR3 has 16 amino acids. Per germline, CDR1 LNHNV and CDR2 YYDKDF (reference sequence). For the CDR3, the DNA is TGTGCCACCAGCAGAGAGAGGACGGACAGCTACAATGAGCAGTTCTTC. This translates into CATSRERTDSYNEQFF.

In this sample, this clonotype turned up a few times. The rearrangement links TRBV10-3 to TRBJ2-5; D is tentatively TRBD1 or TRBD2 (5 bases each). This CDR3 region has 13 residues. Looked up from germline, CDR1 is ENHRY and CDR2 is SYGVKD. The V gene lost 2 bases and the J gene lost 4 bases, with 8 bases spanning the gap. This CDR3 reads CAISETGGETQYF. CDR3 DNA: TGTGCCATCAGTGAGACAGGAGGAGAGACCCAGTACTTC.